This T cell receptor (beta chain) came from a study of vaccination and CD4 T cells after COVID-19. Across the study: Across the group, participants received two doses of either BNT162b2 or mRNA-1273 vaccine.

Notes on this clonotype: The target antigen is unknown.

The CDR3 contains 14 residues. Per germline, CDR1 MGHDK and CDR2 SYGVNS. Trimming stripped 4 bases from V and 1 base from J, with 7 bases between. Treatment specified: approximately nine-day PBMC culture with coronavirus spike peptide pools or control peptides (ViraFEST assay). TCR sequencing followed the expansion of antigen-specific T cells with peptide pools in ViraFEST. The Oncomine TCR Beta short-read assay generated sequence data from the DNA of cultured CD4+ T cells. TCRdb passed the PCR reads through MiXCR, listing each CDR3 protein once. The top ten clones hold about 9.9% of a sample with roughly 20,000 distinct CDR3 sequences, 45% to 70% of them seen once.

Sample: CD4+ T cells from blood, cultured in vitro. The gene calls are TRBV25-1 and TRBJ2-2, with D tentatively TRBD2 (5 bases). This TCR derives from a human donor who had recovered from COVID-19. The CDR3, as DNA: TGTGCCAGCAGTGCGGCGGGGAACACCGGGGAGCTGTTTTTT. This codes for CASSAAGNTGELFF.